The 2 T cell receptor beta chains presented below share a single source sample, sequenced in a study of blood T cell repertoires in COVID-19 (dated by TCRdb to between 2020 and 2021). Preparation of the library involved the immunoSEQ multiplex PCR assay. The table was pulled from immuneACCESS by TCRdb, which kept in-frame rearrangements only. Such tables lose some clones; where checked, under half of the loss comes from unresolved V genes, and the rest has no known cause. The table for this sample lists approximately 50,000 clones; approximately 79% of them were counted only once. The leading ten clones occupy 20% to 30% of the sample. What was sequenced was peripheral blood. Receptor source: a man between 70 and 80 years old with acute or convalescent COVID-19.

This chain links TRBV5-1 with TRBJ2-1, with TRBD1 matching over 9 bases. This CDR3 region has 15 residues. CDR1 and CDR2 (germline): SGHRS, YFSETQ. The V segment lost 5 bases and the J segment 3 bases; nucleotides outside the gene matches: 6. The CDR3 region is CASRPGQGSYNEQFF. DNA of the CDR3: TGCGCCAGCAGACCAGGACAGGGGAGCTACAATGAGCAGTTCTTC.

The chain carries TRBV6-5 and TRBJ2-7, with a possible D match to TRBD2 (5 bases). The CDR3 is 14 amino acids. V lost 2 bases and J 4 bases, leaving 12 bases between the germline ends. Germline V gene lookup returns CDR1 MNHEY and CDR2 SVGAGI. The CDR3 DNA is TGTGCCAGCAGTTACCAACTAGGCCTTTACGAGCAGTACTTC. As protein: CASSYQLGLYEQYF.